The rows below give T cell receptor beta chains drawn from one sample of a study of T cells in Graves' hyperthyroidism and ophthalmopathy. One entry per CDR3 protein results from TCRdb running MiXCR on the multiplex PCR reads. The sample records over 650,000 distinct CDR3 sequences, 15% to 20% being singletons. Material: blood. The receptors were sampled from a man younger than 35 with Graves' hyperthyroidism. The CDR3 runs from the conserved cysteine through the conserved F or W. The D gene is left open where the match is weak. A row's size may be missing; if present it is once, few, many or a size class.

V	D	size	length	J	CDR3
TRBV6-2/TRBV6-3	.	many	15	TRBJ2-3	CASSYLGTSTDTQYF
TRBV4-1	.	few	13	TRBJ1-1	CASSQTPEAEAFF
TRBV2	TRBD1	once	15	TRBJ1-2	CASSVRATGGDGYTF
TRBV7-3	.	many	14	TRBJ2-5	CASSLTTGLETQYF
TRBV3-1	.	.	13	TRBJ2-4	CASGQGPANIQYF
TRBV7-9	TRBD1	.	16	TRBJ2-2	CASSSGTGFLAGELFF
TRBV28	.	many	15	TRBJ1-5	CASRTGGDSNQPQHF
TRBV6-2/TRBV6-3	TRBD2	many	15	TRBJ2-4	CASSYSSGTRNIQYF
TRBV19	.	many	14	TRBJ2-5	CASMDSAGSETQYF
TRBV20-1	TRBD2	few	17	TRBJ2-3	CSARDRTAGGNTDTQYF
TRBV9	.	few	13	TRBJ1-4	CASSGDGNEKLFF
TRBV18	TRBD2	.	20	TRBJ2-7	CASSPLPLTSGSQGVYEQYF
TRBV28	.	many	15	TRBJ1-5	CASSLSGGGGQPQHF
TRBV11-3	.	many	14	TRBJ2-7	CASSTVGGTYEQYF
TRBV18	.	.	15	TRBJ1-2	CASSLTGPGNYGYTF
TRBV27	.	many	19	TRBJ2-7	CASSQKGTGGTSPSYEQYF
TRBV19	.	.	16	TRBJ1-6	CASTLGPGDGGSPLHF
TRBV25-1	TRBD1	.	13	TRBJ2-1	CASRGTGSNEQFF
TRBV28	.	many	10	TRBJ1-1	CASSKSWAFF
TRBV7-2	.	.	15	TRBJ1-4	CASSLGGGGGEKLFF
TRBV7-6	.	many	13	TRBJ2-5	CASSRQYQETQYF
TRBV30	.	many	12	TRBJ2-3	CAWRASTDTQYF
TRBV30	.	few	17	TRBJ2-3	CAWSYPGVGGTGNTQYF
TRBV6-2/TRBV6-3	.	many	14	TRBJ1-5	CASSSQGRYQPQHF
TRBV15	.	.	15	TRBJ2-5	CATSREGGAGETQYF
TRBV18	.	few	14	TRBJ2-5	CASSPSDSLKTQYF
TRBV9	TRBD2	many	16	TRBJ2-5	CASSVWSGSPQETQYF
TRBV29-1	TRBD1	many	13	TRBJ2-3	CSVDRAGTDTQYF
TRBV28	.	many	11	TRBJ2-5	CASSSHRYQYF
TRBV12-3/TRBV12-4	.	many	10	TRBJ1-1	CATAFPQAFF
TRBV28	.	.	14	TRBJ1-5	CASTQIGGGQPQHF
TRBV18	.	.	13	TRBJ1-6	CASSPARENSLHF
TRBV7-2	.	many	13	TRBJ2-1	CASSLARDNEQFF
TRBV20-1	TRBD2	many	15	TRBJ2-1	CSARDPRGRDNEQFF
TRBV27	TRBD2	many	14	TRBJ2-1	CASSRLAGGTEQFF
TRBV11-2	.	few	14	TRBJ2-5	CASSLDLDRETQYF
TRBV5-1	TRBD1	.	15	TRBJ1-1	CASRDPGQGGTEAFF
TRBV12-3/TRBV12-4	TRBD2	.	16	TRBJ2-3	CASSLTSGRAPDTQYF
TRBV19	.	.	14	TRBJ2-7	CASSNPGLVYEQYF
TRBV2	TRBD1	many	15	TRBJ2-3	CASSSYGQGADTQYF
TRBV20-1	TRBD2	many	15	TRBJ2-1	CSARAGTSGRHEQFF
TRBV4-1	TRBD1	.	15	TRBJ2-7	CASSPQGQGGYEQYF
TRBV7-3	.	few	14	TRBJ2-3	CASSLNSHTDTQYF
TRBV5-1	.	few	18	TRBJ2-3	CASSPPGGGKTRTDTQYF
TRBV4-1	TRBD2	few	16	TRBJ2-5	CASSQDKAGGGETQYF
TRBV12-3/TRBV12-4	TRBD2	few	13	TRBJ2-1	CASSPTSAGEQFF
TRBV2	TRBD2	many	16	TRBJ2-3	CASRETSGSMSDTQYF
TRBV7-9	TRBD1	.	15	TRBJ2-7	CASSPPGQSYYEQYF